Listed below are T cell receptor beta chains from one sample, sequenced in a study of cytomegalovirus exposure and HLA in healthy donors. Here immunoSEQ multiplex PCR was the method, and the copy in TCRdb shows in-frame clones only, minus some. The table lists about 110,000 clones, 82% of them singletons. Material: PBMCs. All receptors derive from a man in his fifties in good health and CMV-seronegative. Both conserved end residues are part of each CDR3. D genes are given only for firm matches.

TGTGCCAGCAGCAGTGACAGGGCGAACGGCTACACCTTC CASSSDRANGYTF TRBJ1-2 TRBV5-6 TRBD1
TGTGCCAGCAGCGTGGGACTAGCGGGGTTTAACTACAATGAGCAGTTCTTC CASSVGLAGFNYNEQFF TRBJ2-1 TRBV5-4 TRBD2
TGCGCCAGCAGCCTTCGACAGAGTGGGGTAGATACGCAGTATTTT CASSLRQSGVDTQYF TRBJ2-3 TRBV5-1 -
TGTGCCAGCAGTCGGTGGGGAGGGGGGGCCACAGATACGCAGTATTTT CASSRWGGGATDTQYF TRBJ2-3 TRBV27 -
TGCGCCAGCAGCCACGACAGGTCTAGCAATGAAAAACTGTTTTTT CASSHDRSSNEKLFF TRBJ1-4 TRBV4-3 -
TGCAGCGTTGAAGATCCGAGGTACCAAGAGACCCAGTACTTC CSVEDPRYQETQYF TRBJ2-5 TRBV29-1 -
TGTGCCAGCCAGAGGGGGGGCCACACCGGGGAGCTGTTTTTT CASQRGGHTGELFF TRBJ2-2 TRBV6-5 -
TGTGCCAGCAGTTACTCGCCGGGTGGCTACACCTTC CASSYSPGGYTF TRBJ1-2 TRBV6-5 -
TGCGCCAGCAGCCAAGGGGGGGATCAGCCCCAGCATTTT CASSQGGDQPQHF TRBJ1-5 TRBV4-1 -
TGTGCCAGCAGTGGGGCGAGGGGGGGTCGGCATTTT CASSGARGGRHF TRBJ1-5 TRBV6-4 -